This TCR beta chain stems from a study of blood T cell repertoires in COVID-19. The CDR3 sequence is 15 residues long. The germline V and J ends were trimmed by 5 bases and 0 bases, with 13 bases remaining between them. CDR1 and CDR2 (germline): LNHDA, SQIVND (reference sequence). Original processing notes: Reference gene primer amplification in the assay estimated nucleated cell counts. Libraries were prepared by immunoSEQ multiplex PCR; TCRdb keeps only in-frame clonotypes and omits some of them. Clone size and V and J calls were adopted from that table, with D and trimming inferred from the DNA. Here the sample spans around 240,000 clones, about 89% being singletons.

The clonotype was recovered from a human donor in a cohort exposed to, infected with or recovered from COVID-19 (not recorded which). The donor label of this sample is uncertain. The V and J genes are TRBV19 and TRBJ1-1; D remains unclear. Sequencing was carried out using PBMCs or T cells enriched from blood (not recorded which). This chain's CDR3 is CASSYGGGMNTEAFF. In nucleotides, the CDR3 is TGTGCCAGTAGTTACGGCGGAGGCATGAACACTGAAGCTTTCTTT.